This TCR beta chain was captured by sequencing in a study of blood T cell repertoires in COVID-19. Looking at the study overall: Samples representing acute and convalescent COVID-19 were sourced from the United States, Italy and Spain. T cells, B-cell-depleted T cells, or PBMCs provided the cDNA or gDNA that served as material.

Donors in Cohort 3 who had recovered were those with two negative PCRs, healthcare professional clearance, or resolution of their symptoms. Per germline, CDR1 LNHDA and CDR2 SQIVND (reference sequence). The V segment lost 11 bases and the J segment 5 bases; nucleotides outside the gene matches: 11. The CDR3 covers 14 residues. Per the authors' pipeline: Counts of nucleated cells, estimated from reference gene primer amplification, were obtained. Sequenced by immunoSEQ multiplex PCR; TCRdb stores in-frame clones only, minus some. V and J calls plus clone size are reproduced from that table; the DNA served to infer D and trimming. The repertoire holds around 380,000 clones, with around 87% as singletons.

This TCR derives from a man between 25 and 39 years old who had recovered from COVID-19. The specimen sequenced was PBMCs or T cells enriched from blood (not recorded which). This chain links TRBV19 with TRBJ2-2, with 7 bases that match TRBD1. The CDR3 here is CAANRGYATGELFF. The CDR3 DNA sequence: TGTGCCGCCAACAGGGGTTACGCTACCGGGGAGCTGTTTTTT.